The next 19 T cell receptor beta chains were all read from a single sample in a study of shared clonotypes between healthy human individuals. Assay used: immunoSEQ multiplex PCR; TCRdb lists only in-frame clones, some missing. The table includes 2 million to 2.5 million clones, more than 90% detected once. The specimen was naive CD4+ T cells sorted from blood. As for subset: CD45RA+ positively selected. The receptors derive from a young man in good health.

The chain recombines TRBV10-3 with TRBJ1-4, with 11 bases fitting TRBD1. Trimming cost V 3 bases and J 8 bases; bases outside gene matches: 5. The V gene's germline CDR1 is ENHRY and CDR2 SYGVKD. This CDR3 comprises 15 residues. CDR3 bases: TGTGCCATCAGTGAAAGGGGACAGGGGGTAGAAAAACTGTTTTTT. Translated: CAISERGQGVEKLFF.

A remark on this clone: Other DNA sequences in the same sample also yield this CDR3. This chain links TRBV6-5 with TRBJ2-1, with TRBD2 matching over 10 bases. Germline trimming cut 5 bases from V and 5 bases from J; bases unmatched to any gene: 6. This CDR3 contains 15 residues. The germline CDR1 and CDR2 sequences are MNHEY and SVGAGI. For the CDR3, the DNA is TGTGCCAGCAGTCAATTAGCGGGGGGCAACAATGAGCAGTTCTTC. It yields the protein CASSQLAGGNNEQFF.

The chain's CDR3 is CASSGSGDEKLFF. The CDR3 DNA sequence: TGTGCCAGCAGTGGGTCCGGGGACGAAAAACTGTTTTTT. This chain connects TRBV6-1 to TRBJ1-4; maybe TRBD1 (5 bases). This CDR3 is 13 amino acids long. V shed 4 bases and J shed 8 bases, with 11 bases lying between them. CDR1 and CDR2 from the germline V gene are MNHNS and SASEGT.

This chain uses TRBV28 with TRBJ1-2; perhaps TRBD1 as D (5 bases). Trimming left V 6 bases short and J 4 bases short, with 18 bases between. Germline loops: CDR1 MDHEN, CDR2 SYDVKM. The CDR3 runs to 15 residues. The CDR3 bases are TGTGCCAGCAGCCGCTCCGGGGACGCAAGCTATGGCTACACCTTC. Its translation is CASSRSGDASYGYTF.

The V call is TRBV27, the J call TRBJ2-7; 7 bases are a match to TRBD2. The CDR3 covers 13 residues. Germline trimming cut 4 bases from V and 4 bases from J; bases unmatched to any gene: 4. Germline V gene sequence: CDR1 MNHEY, CDR2 SMNVEV (reference sequence). The chain's CDR3 is CASSSGLVYEQYF. CDR3 sequence (DNA): TGTGCCAGCAGTTCAGGACTAGTATACGAGCAGTACTTC.

The rearrangement links TRBV7-2 to TRBJ2-4; the D gene is possibly TRBD1 (6 bases). This CDR3 is built from 15 residues. Germline values: CDR1 SGHTA, CDR2 FQGNSA. Trimming removed 5 bases from V and 0 bases from J, with 11 bases in between. The CDR3 loop is CASSQKGVAKNIQYF. CDR3 nucleotides: TGTGCCAGCAGCCAAAAGGGGGTAGCCAAAAACATTCAGTACTTC.

This clone has just one count. J is TRBJ1-5 and V is TRBV5-6; D possibly corresponds to TRBD1 (6 bases). There are 13 residues in the CDR3. V lost 0 bases to trimming and J lost 7 bases, with 8 bases between them. In germline, CDR1 is SGHDT, CDR2 YYEEEE. CDR3 loop: CASSLAGVQPQHF. DNA of the CDR3: TGTGCCAGCAGCTTGGCAGGGGTCCAGCCCCAGCATTTT.

This clone occurred once. This chain connects TRBV30 to TRBJ2-3; D may be TRBD1 (5 bases). V lost 5 bases to trimming and J lost 2 bases, with 11 bases between them. Germline CDR1 and CDR2: GTSNPN and SVGIG (reference sequence). This CDR3 has 13 amino acids. The CDR3 loop is CAWGQQATDTQYF. In nucleotides, the CDR3 is TGTGCCTGGGGCCAACAGGCCACAGATACGCAGTATTTT.

V and J are TRBV6-5 and TRBJ2-5; a possible D gene is TRBD2 (5 bases). Trimming removed 6 bases from V and 2 bases from J, with 13 bases in between. CDR1 and CDR2 (germline): MNHEY, SVGAGI. The CDR3 covers 14 residues. This chain's CDR3 is CASSSRLFQETQYF. As DNA, the CDR3 is TGTGCCAGCAGCTCCCGACTATTTCAAGAGACCCAGTACTTC.

The chain has TRBV2 and TRBJ2-1, with TRBD1 as a possible D gene (6 bases). Per germline, CDR1 SNHLY and CDR2 FYNNEI. The CDR3 has 15 amino acids. V lost 4 bases, J lost 2 bases, and 12 bases lay in between. This CDR3 is CASSAQGKTYNEQFF. The CDR3 DNA sequence: TGTGCCAGCAGTGCTCAGGGGAAAACCTACAATGAGCAGTTCTTC.

V and J are TRBV30 and TRBJ1-1; D is undetermined. Between the trimmed V and J ends, which lost 5 bases and 0 bases, there was a span of 10 bases. The CDR3 loop spans 13 amino acids. The V gene's germline CDR1 is GTSNPN and CDR2 SVGIG (reference sequence). The CDR3 bases are TGTGCCTGGCAAAATCAGATGAACACTGAAGCTTTCTTT. Amino acids: CAWQNQMNTEAFF.

Concerning this clone: The identical CDR3 is also encoded by other nucleotide sequences in the sample. The chain combines TRBV11-2 with TRBJ1-2; D is unresolved. The CDR3 is made up of 14 amino acids. CDR1 SGHAT and CDR2 FQNNGV come from the germline V gene. The ends were cut back, 0 bases at V and 2 bases at J, with 7 bases in the middle. For the CDR3, the DNA is TGTGCCAGCAGCTTAGAAGGCAGAAACTATGGCTACACCTTC. Protein: CASSLEGRNYGYTF.

Notes on this clone: The sample contains more than one DNA sequence encoding this CDR3. The V call is TRBV30, the J call TRBJ1-3; no reliable D call. V was shortened by 1 base and J by 4 bases, with 5 bases between the two germline ends. Per germline, CDR1 GTSNPN and CDR2 SVGIG (reference sequence). The CDR3 totals 12 residues. The CDR3 region has the DNA TGTGCCTGGAGTGCGTCGGGAAACACCATATATTTT. Its translation is CAWSASGNTIYF.

The chain joins TRBV5-6 to TRBJ2-5; perhaps TRBD2 as D (5 bases). This CDR3 is built from 14 residues. V shed 4 bases and J shed 3 bases, with 13 bases lying between them. Germline V gene sequence: CDR1 SGHDT, CDR2 YYEEEE. The CDR3 spells CASSRSGLKETQYF. In DNA form, the CDR3 reads TGTGCCAGCAGCCGAAGTGGACTGAAAGAGACCCAGTACTTC.

The CDR3 reads CASSPNWGYQETQYF. CDR3 DNA: TGTGCCAGCTCACCCAATTGGGGGTACCAAGAGACCCAGTACTTC. This chain uses TRBV18 with TRBJ2-5, with D possibly called TRBD1 or TRBD2 (5 bases each). Per germline, CDR1 KGHSH and CDR2 LQKENI. Trimming removed 3 bases from V and 0 bases from J, with 11 bases in between. The length of the CDR3 is 15 residues.

The rearrangement uses TRBV29-1 and TRBJ1-1; TRBD1 agrees at 7 bases. In germline, CDR1 is SQVTM, CDR2 ANQGSEA. V gave up 7 bases and J gave up 1 base; unmatched junction bases: 3. There are 12 residues in the CDR3. CDR3 DNA: TGCAGCGGGGACAGATCGAACACTGAAGCTTTCTTT. This gives the protein CSGDRSNTEAFF.

On this clone itself: Other DNA sequences within the sample encode an identical CDR3. The chain joins TRBV30 to TRBJ1-5; D is perhaps TRBD1 (5 bases). The V gene's germline CDR1 is GTSNPN and CDR2 SVGIG (reference sequence). Trimming took 3 bases from V and 2 from J, leaving 11 bases between them. This CDR3 has 14 amino acids. CDR3 in amino acids: CAWSVGGGNQPQHF. In nucleotides, the CDR3 is TGTGCCTGGAGCGTGGGGGGTGGCAATCAGCCCCAGCATTTT.

The chain couples TRBV5-1 to TRBJ2-1, with 7 bases lining up with TRBD2. CDR1 and CDR2 from the germline V gene are SGHRS and YFSETQ. The CDR3 is made up of 13 amino acids. The J segment lost 8 bases and the V segment lost 9 bases, leaving 11 bases of the junction unmatched. The CDR3 coding sequence is TGCGCCACCCGACTAGCACTCTTCGATGAGCAGTTCTTC. Translation: CATRLALFDEQFF.

The CDR3 bases are TGTGCCAGCAGCCCTCGACTCACAGATACGCAGTATTTT. Translation: CASSPRLTDTQYF. V is TRBV7-9 and J is TRBJ2-3; D is unclear. V dropped 5 bases and J dropped 2 bases, with 8 bases sitting between them. Germline lookup yields CDR1 SEHNR and CDR2 FQNEAQ (reference sequence). The CDR3 totals 13 residues.